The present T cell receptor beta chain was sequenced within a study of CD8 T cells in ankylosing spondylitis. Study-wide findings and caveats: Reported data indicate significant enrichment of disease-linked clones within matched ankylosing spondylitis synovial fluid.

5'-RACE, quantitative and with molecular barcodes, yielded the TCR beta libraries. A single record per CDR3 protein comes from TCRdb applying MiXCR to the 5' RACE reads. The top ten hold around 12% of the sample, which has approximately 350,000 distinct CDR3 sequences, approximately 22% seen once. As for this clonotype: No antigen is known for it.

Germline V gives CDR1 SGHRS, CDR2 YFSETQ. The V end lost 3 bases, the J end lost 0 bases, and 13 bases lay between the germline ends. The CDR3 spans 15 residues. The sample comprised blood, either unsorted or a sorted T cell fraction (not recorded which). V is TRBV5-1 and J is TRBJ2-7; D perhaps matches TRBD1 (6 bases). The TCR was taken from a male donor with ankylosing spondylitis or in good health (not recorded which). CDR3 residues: CASSYLTGSSYEQYF. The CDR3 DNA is TGCGCCAGCAGCTACCTGACAGGTAGCTCCTACGAGCAGTACTTC.